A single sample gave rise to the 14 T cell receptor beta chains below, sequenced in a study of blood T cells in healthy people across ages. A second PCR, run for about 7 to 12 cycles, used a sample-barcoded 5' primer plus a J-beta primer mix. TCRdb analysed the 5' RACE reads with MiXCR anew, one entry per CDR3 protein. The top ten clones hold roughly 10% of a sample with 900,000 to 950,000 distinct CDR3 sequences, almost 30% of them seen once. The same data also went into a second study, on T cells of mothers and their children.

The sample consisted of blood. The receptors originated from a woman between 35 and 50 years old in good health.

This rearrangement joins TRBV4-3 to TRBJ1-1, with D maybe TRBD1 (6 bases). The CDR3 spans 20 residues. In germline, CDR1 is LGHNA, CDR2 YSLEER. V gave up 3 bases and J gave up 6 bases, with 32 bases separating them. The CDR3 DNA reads TGCGCCAGCAGCCACTCTGCGGAAGCAGGGGAAGTGTTTATTGGCGCTGAAGCTTTCTTT. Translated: CASSHSAEAGEVFIGAEAFF.

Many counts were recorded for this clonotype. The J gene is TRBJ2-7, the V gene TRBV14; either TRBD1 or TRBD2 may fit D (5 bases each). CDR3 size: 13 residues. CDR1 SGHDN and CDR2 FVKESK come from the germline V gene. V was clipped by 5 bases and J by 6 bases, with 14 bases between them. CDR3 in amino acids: CASSNLRGREQYF. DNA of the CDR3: TGTGCCAGCAGCAATTTAAGGGGACGCGAGCAGTACTTC. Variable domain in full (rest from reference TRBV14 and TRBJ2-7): EAGVTQFPSHSVIEKGQTVTLRCDPISGHDNLYWYRRVMGKEIKFLLHFVKESKQDESGMPNNRFLAERTGGTYSTLKVQPAELEDSGVYFCASSNLRGREQYFGPGTRLTVT.

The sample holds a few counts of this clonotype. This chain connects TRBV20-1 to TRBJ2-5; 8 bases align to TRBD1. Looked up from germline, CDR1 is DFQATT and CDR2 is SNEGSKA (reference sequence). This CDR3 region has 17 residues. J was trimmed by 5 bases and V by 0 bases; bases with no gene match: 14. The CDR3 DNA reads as TGCAGTGCTAGAGACGCTGAGGGCAGGGGGCTTTCGGAGACCCAGTACTTC. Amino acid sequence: CSARDAEGRGLSETQYF.

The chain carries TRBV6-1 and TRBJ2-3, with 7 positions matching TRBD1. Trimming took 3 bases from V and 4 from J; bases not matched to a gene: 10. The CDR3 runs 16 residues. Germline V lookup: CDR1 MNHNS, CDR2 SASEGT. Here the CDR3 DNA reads TGTGCCAGCAGTGACCGACAGGGTTTCGGGGCAGATACGCAGTATTTT. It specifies CASSDRQGFGADTQYF.

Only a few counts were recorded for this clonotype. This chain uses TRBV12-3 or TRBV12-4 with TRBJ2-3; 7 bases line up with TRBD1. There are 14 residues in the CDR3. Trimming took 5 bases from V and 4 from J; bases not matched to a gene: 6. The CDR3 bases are TGTGCCAGCAGTCAAGGGACAGTTCCAGATACGCAGTATTTT. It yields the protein CASSQGTVPDTQYF.

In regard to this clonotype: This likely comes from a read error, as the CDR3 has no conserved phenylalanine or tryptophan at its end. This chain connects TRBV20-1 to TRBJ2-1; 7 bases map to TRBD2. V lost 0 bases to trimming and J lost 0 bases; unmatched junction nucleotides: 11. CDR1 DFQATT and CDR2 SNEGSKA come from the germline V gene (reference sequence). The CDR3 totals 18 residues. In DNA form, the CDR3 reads TGCAGTGCTAGAGATCTCGGCGGGGGTCAGGGCTCCTACAATGAGCAGTTCGTC. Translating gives CSARDLGGGQGSYNEQFV.

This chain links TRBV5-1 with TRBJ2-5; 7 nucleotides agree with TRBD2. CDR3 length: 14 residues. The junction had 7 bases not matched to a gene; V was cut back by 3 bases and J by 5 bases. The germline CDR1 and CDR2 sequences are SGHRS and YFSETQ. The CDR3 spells CASSSPGGPETQYF. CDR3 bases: TGCGCCAGCAGCTCCCCGGGGGGTCCGGAGACCCAGTACTTC. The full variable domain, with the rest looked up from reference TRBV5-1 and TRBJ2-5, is KAGVTQTPRYLIKTRGQQVTLSCSPISGHRSVSWYQQTPGQGLQFLFEYFSETQRNKGNFPGRFSGRQFSNSRSEMNVSTLELGDSALYLCASSSPGGPETQYFGPGTRLLVL.

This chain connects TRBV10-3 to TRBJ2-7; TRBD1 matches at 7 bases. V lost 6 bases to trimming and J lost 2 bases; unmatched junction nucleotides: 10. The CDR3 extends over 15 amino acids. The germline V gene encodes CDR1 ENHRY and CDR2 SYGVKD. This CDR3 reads CAIRSHRGDTYEQYF. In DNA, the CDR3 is TGTGCCATCAGGTCCCACAGGGGTGACACCTACGAGCAGTACTTC.

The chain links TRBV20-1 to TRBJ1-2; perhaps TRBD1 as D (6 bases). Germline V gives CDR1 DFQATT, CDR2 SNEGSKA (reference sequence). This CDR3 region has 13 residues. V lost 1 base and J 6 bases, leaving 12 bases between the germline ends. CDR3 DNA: TGCAGTGCTAGAGGTCGGGGGCTGGATGGCTACACCTTC. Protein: CSARGRGLDGYTF.

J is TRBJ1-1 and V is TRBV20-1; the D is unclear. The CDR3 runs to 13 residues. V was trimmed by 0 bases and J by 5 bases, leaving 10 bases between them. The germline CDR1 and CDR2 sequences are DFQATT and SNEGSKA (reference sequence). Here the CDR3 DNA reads TGCAGTGCTAGAGATTGGGTGGGGACTGAAGCTTTCTTT. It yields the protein CSARDWVGTEAFF.

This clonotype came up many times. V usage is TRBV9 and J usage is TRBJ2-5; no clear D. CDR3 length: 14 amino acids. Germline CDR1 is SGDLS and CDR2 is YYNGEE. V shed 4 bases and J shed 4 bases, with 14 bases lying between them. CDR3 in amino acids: CASSPKALRETQYF. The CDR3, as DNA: TGTGCCAGCAGCCCGAAGGCACTGCGAGAGACCCAGTACTTC.

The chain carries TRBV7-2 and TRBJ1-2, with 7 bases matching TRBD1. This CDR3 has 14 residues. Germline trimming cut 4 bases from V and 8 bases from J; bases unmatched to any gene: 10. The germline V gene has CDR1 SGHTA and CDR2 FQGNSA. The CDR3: CASSYGQASEGYTF. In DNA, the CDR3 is TGTGCCAGCAGCTACGGACAGGCCTCGGAAGGCTACACCTTC.

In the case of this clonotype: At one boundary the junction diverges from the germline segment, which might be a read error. In DNA form, the CDR3 reads TGCGCCCGCAGCCTCCGCGTCTCAGCGGGCGGGGAGCTGTTTTTT. Translated: CARSLRVSAGGELFF. The chain has TRBV5-1 and TRBJ2-2, with D perhaps TRBD2 (6 bases). From germline, CDR1 is SGHRS and CDR2 YFSETQ. The CDR3 is made up of 15 amino acids.

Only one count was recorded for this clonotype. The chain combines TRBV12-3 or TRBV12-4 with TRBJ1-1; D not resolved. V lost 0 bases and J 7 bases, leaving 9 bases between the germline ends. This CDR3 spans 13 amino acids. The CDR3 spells CASSLALTGEAFF. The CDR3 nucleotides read TGTGCCAGCAGTTTAGCGCTAACGGGTGAAGCTTTCTTT.